This T cell receptor beta chain was sequenced during a study of PD-L1 blockade in urothelial cancer. Overall study context: Reported median T cell count for blood samples was 120,000 to 150,000.

Every PCR was spiked with synthetic TCR analog templates. Sequencing used immunoSEQ multiplex PCR; TCRdb keeps in-frame clones, though not all of them. The sample carries tens of thousands of clones, about 90% recorded once. V lost 4 bases, J lost 4 bases, and 7 bases stayed unmatched. The CDR3 is 14 amino acids. Germline loops: CDR1 MGHDK, CDR2 SYGVNS. The V call is TRBV25-1, the J call TRBJ2-7, with 7 nucleotides matching TRBD1. This TCR derives from a woman between 70 and 85 years old with urothelial cancer. Sequenced here: PBMCs, sampled around atezolizumab (anti-PD-L1) treatment. CDR3 nucleotides: TGTGCCAGCAGTGCCCGGACAGGCCCGTACGAGCAGTACTTC. Translated, it gives CASSARTGPYEQYF.